These T cell receptor beta chains were read from a single sample in a study of blood T cells in healthy people across ages. TCRdb re-derived calls from the 5' RACE reads in MiXCR, one entry per CDR3 protein. The table records nearly 800,000 distinct CDR3 sequences, roughly 25% of them present only once. Separately, the same data were catalogued under a study of T cells of mothers and their children.

Sequenced sample: blood. The receptors were gathered from a boy under 18 in good health. Each CDR3 is given with its conserved first and last residue. Each record gives: CDR3 protein, CDR3 DNA, CDR3 length, V gene, D gene, J gene, clone size. D genes are given only for firm matches. Not every row has a clone size; where given, it reads once, few, many or a size class.

cdr3_aa: CASSRQGPSTDTQYF; cdr3_nt: TGTGCCAGCAGTAGACAGGGACCTAGCACAGATACGCAGTATTTT; cdr3_length: 15; v_call: TRBV28; d_call: TRBD1; j_call: TRBJ2-3; clone_size: few
cdr3_aa: CASSLRTGGLNEKLFF; cdr3_nt: TGCGCCAGCAGCCTGAGGACAGGGGGTTTGAATGAAAAACTGTTTTTT; cdr3_length: 16; v_call: TRBV4-1; d_call: TRBD1; j_call: TRBJ1-4; clone_size: .
cdr3_aa: CASSTHGGELEKLFF; cdr3_nt: TGTGCCAGCAGTACACATGGTGGGGAACTTGAAAAACTGTTTTTT; cdr3_length: 15; v_call: TRBV12-3/TRBV12-4; d_call: .; j_call: TRBJ1-4; clone_size: .
cdr3_aa: CASSYVSSTETQYF; cdr3_nt: TGTGCCAGCAGTTACGTGTCTAGTACGGAGACCCAGTACTTC; cdr3_length: 14; v_call: TRBV6-2/TRBV6-3; d_call: .; j_call: TRBJ2-5; clone_size: .
cdr3_aa: CASSPWTSTGELFF; cdr3_nt: TGTGCCAGCAGCCCCTGGACTAGCACCGGGGAGCTGTTTTTT; cdr3_length: 14; v_call: TRBV7-2; d_call: TRBD2; j_call: TRBJ2-2; clone_size: .
cdr3_aa: CASSLERLAKNIQYF; cdr3_nt: TGTGCCAGCAGTTTAGAGCGTCTAGCCAAAAACATTCAGTACTTC; cdr3_length: 15; v_call: TRBV12-3/TRBV12-4; d_call: .; j_call: TRBJ2-4; clone_size: .
cdr3_aa: CSARGGGGFGLALHF; cdr3_nt: TGCAGTGCTAGAGGAGGGGGAGGGTTTGGTTTGGCCCTCCACTTT; cdr3_length: 15; v_call: TRBV20-1; d_call: .; j_call: TRBJ1-6; clone_size: .
cdr3_aa: CASSLGQGPGYGYTF; cdr3_nt: TGTGCCAGCAGCTTAGGCCAGGGACCTGGCTATGGCTACACCTTC; cdr3_length: 15; v_call: TRBV13; d_call: .; j_call: TRBJ1-2; clone_size: .
cdr3_aa: CSAILKGEFSGNTIYF; cdr3_nt: TGCAGTGCCATCCTCAAGGGGGAGTTCTCTGGAAACACCATATATTTT; cdr3_length: 16; v_call: TRBV20-1; d_call: .; j_call: TRBJ1-3; clone_size: .
cdr3_aa: CASRVGTGIYGYTF; cdr3_nt: TGTGCCAGCAGGGTGGGGACAGGCATCTATGGCTACACCTTC; cdr3_length: 14; v_call: TRBV12-3/TRBV12-4; d_call: TRBD1; j_call: TRBJ1-2; clone_size: .
cdr3_aa: CASSHDGATNEKLFF; cdr3_nt: TGTGCCAGCAGCCACGACGGTGCAACTAATGAAAAACTGTTTTTT; cdr3_length: 15; v_call: TRBV6-6; d_call: .; j_call: TRBJ1-4; clone_size: few
cdr3_aa: CASRTGSGQPQHF; cdr3_nt: TGTGCCAGCAGAACAGGGTCGGGTCAGCCCCAGCATTTT; cdr3_length: 13; v_call: TRBV28; d_call: .; j_call: TRBJ1-5; clone_size: .
cdr3_aa: CASEEDGHTEAFF; cdr3_nt: TGTGCCAGCGAGGAGGACGGGCACACTGAAGCTTTCTTT; cdr3_length: 13; v_call: TRBV7-9; d_call: .; j_call: TRBJ1-1; clone_size: .
cdr3_aa: CASNPLAGLHNEQFF; cdr3_nt: TGTGCCAGCAACCCACTAGCGGGGTTACACAATGAGCAGTTCTTC; cdr3_length: 15; v_call: TRBV9; d_call: TRBD2; j_call: TRBJ2-1; clone_size: .
cdr3_aa: CASSLFGSQIETQYF; cdr3_nt: TGTGCCAGCAGTTTATTCGGCAGCCAAATAGAGACCCAGTACTTC; cdr3_length: 15; v_call: TRBV27; d_call: .; j_call: TRBJ2-5; clone_size: few
cdr3_aa: CASSYTQGQDEQYF; cdr3_nt: TGTGCCAGCAGTTACACCCAGGGACAGGACGAGCAGTACTTC; cdr3_length: 14; v_call: TRBV6-5; d_call: TRBD1; j_call: TRBJ2-7; clone_size: .
cdr3_aa: CASSPQSGRATDTQYF; cdr3_nt: TGTGCCAGCAGTCCTCAGAGCGGGAGGGCAACAGATACGCAGTATTTT; cdr3_length: 16; v_call: TRBV6-1; d_call: TRBD2; j_call: TRBJ2-3; clone_size: .
cdr3_aa: CASSLVATNEQFF; cdr3_nt: TGTGCCAGCAGCTTAGTGGCTACCAATGAGCAGTTCTTC; cdr3_length: 13; v_call: TRBV7-9; d_call: .; j_call: TRBJ2-1; clone_size: few
cdr3_aa: CAIAEPTDTQYF; cdr3_nt: TGTGCCATCGCGGAGCCCACAGATACGCAGTATTTT; cdr3_length: 12; v_call: TRBV10-3; d_call: .; j_call: TRBJ2-3; clone_size: .
cdr3_aa: CASSEGPGPGDEQFF; cdr3_nt: TGTGCCAGCAGTGAGGGACCGGGTCCTGGGGATGAGCAGTTCTTC; cdr3_length: 15; v_call: TRBV2; d_call: .; j_call: TRBJ2-1; clone_size: .
cdr3_aa: CASSPHTGDYGFF; cdr3_nt: TGTGCCAGCAGTCCGCATACAGGGGACTACGGGTTCTTC; cdr3_length: 13; v_call: TRBV2; d_call: .; j_call: TRBJ2-1; clone_size: few
cdr3_aa: CASSLWGLAENNEQFF; cdr3_nt: TGTGCCAGCAGTTTATGGGGACTAGCGGAAAACAATGAGCAGTTCTTC; cdr3_length: 16; v_call: TRBV28; d_call: TRBD2; j_call: TRBJ2-1; clone_size: few
cdr3_aa: CASRPDRFTNYGYTF; cdr3_nt: TGTGCCAGCAGACCGGACAGATTTACTAACTATGGCTACACCTTC; cdr3_length: 15; v_call: TRBV7-9; d_call: .; j_call: TRBJ1-2; clone_size: few
cdr3_aa: CAIGGEYYGYTF; cdr3_nt: TGTGCCATCGGCGGGGAATACTATGGCTACACCTTC; cdr3_length: 12; v_call: TRBV10-3; d_call: .; j_call: TRBJ1-2; clone_size: few
cdr3_aa: CASSLVTSGVYNERFF; cdr3_nt: TGTGCCAGCAGCTTAGTGACTAGCGGGGTATACAATGAGCGGTTCTTC; cdr3_length: 16; v_call: TRBV7-9; d_call: TRBD2; j_call: TRBJ2-1; clone_size: .
cdr3_aa: CASSESRTGGLRNTIYF; cdr3_nt: TGTGCCAGCAGTGAATCCCGGACAGGGGGCCTCCGAAACACCATATATTTT; cdr3_length: 17; v_call: TRBV25-1; d_call: TRBD1; j_call: TRBJ1-3; clone_size: few
cdr3_aa: CASRQGHLGPQHF; cdr3_nt: TGTGCCAGCAGACAGGGCCATTTGGGGCCCCAGCATTTT; cdr3_length: 13; v_call: TRBV6-5; d_call: .; j_call: TRBJ1-5; clone_size: few
cdr3_aa: CASSLVLAGRYNEQFF; cdr3_nt: TGTGCCAGCAGCTTGGTGCTAGCGGGCAGATACAATGAGCAGTTCTTC; cdr3_length: 16; v_call: TRBV5-6; d_call: TRBD2; j_call: TRBJ2-1; clone_size: few
cdr3_aa: CSVGGDREYNEQFF; cdr3_nt: TGCAGCGTGGGGGGGGACAGGGAATACAATGAGCAGTTCTTC; cdr3_length: 14; v_call: TRBV29-1; d_call: TRBD1; j_call: TRBJ2-1; clone_size: .
cdr3_aa: CSASEGAAYNEQFF; cdr3_nt: TGCAGTGCTAGCGAGGGTGCAGCATACAATGAGCAGTTCTTC; cdr3_length: 14; v_call: TRBV20-1; d_call: .; j_call: TRBJ2-1; clone_size: .
cdr3_aa: CRGRAGEAKNIQYF; cdr3_nt: TGCAGGGGCAGGGCGGGGGAAGCCAAAAACATTCAGTACTTC; cdr3_length: 14; v_call: TRBV20-1; d_call: TRBD2; j_call: TRBJ2-4; clone_size: .
cdr3_aa: CASSQPTRNEQFF; cdr3_nt: TGTGCCAGCAGCCAACCTACTAGGAATGAGCAGTTCTTC; cdr3_length: 13; v_call: TRBV4-2; d_call: .; j_call: TRBJ2-1; clone_size: .
cdr3_aa: CASSQGPPPGQGAPSYNSPLHF; cdr3_nt: TGCGCCAGCAGCCAAGGGCCCCCACCGGGACAGGGTGCCCCCTCCTATAATTCACCCCTCCACTTT; cdr3_length: 22; v_call: TRBV4-3; d_call: TRBD1; j_call: TRBJ1-6; clone_size: few
cdr3_aa: CASTTTGQGSRNTEAFF; cdr3_nt: TGTGCCAGCACTACAACGGGGCAGGGCTCTAGGAACACTGAAGCTTTCTTT; cdr3_length: 17; v_call: TRBV27; d_call: .; j_call: TRBJ1-1; clone_size: few
cdr3_aa: CASSAGHTTDTQYF; cdr3_nt: TGTGCCAGCAGTGCGGGACATACCACAGATACGCAGTATTTT; cdr3_length: 14; v_call: TRBV2; d_call: .; j_call: TRBJ2-3; clone_size: few
cdr3_aa: CASSRSGSLYNEQFF; cdr3_nt: TGTGCCAGCAGTCGCTCCGGGTCACTGTACAATGAGCAGTTCTTC; cdr3_length: 15; v_call: TRBV28; d_call: .; j_call: TRBJ2-1; clone_size: few
cdr3_aa: CASKGGGAQSEQFF; cdr3_nt: TGTGCCAGTAAAGGCGGGGGGGCCCAGAGTGAGCAGTTCTTC; cdr3_length: 14; v_call: TRBV19; d_call: TRBD2; j_call: TRBJ2-1; clone_size: .
cdr3_aa: CASSGTPTYEQYF; cdr3_nt: TGTGCCAGCAGTGGGACACCGACCTACGAGCAGTACTTC; cdr3_length: 13; v_call: TRBV28; d_call: .; j_call: TRBJ2-7; clone_size: many
cdr3_aa: CSVGAPDNPSTDTQYF; cdr3_nt: TGCAGCGTTGGTGCGCCTGACAACCCTAGCACAGATACGCAGTATTTT; cdr3_length: 16; v_call: TRBV29-1; d_call: .; j_call: TRBJ2-3; clone_size: once
cdr3_aa: CASSLDQGLGGYTF; cdr3_nt: TGTGCCAGCAGCTTAGATCAGGGCTTGGGTGGCTACACCTTC; cdr3_length: 14; v_call: TRBV7-2; d_call: .; j_call: TRBJ1-2; clone_size: few
cdr3_aa: CSVRVPNDSGNTIYF; cdr3_nt: TGCAGCGTCCGGGTTCCAAACGACTCTGGAAACACCATATATTTT; cdr3_length: 15; v_call: TRBV29-1; d_call: .; j_call: TRBJ1-3; clone_size: .
cdr3_aa: CASSLADQETQYF; cdr3_nt: TGTGCCAGCAGTTTGGCGGACCAAGAGACCCAGTACTTC; cdr3_length: 13; v_call: TRBV12-3/TRBV12-4; d_call: .; j_call: TRBJ2-5; clone_size: .
cdr3_aa: CASSFQGATTNEKLFF; cdr3_nt: TGTGCCAGCAGTTTCCAGGGAGCGACAACTAATGAAAAACTGTTTTTT; cdr3_length: 16; v_call: TRBV28; d_call: .; j_call: TRBJ1-4; clone_size: .
cdr3_aa: CASSLVGAGDQPQHF; cdr3_nt: TGTGCCAGCAGTTTAGTGGGGGCGGGGGATCAGCCCCAGCATTTT; cdr3_length: 15; v_call: TRBV12-3/TRBV12-4; d_call: .; j_call: TRBJ1-5; clone_size: .
cdr3_aa: CASSIAGQGYNEQFF; cdr3_nt: TGTGCCAGTAGTATTGCGGGACAGGGCTACAATGAGCAGTTCTTC; cdr3_length: 15; v_call: TRBV19; d_call: TRBD1; j_call: TRBJ2-1; clone_size: few